Sequencing of this T cell receptor (beta chain) was carried out in a study of blood T cell repertoires in COVID-19. The wider study: COVID-19 samples from acute and convalescent phases originated in the United States, Italy and Spain. The cDNA or gDNA used as material had been derived from T cells, B-cell-depleted T cells, or PBMCs.

The authors' processing: Estimated nucleated cell counts came from reference gene primer amplification. TCRdb's copy holds only in-frame clones and misses some; the assay was immunoSEQ multiplex PCR. V and J calls plus clone size are reproduced from that table; the DNA served to infer D and trimming. The sample includes approximately 90,000 clones, approximately 88% of them seen just once. Germline CDR1 LGHNA, CDR2 YNFKEQ. V was clipped by 1 base and J by 2 bases; unmatched bases: 7. CDR3 size: 17 residues. The chain is built from TRBV4-2 and TRBJ2-3; 9 nucleotides agree with TRBD2. This receptor was identified in a man between 60 and 75 years old with acute or convalescent COVID-19. Sequenced input: peripheral blood. Written as DNA, the CDR3 is TGTGCCAGCAGCCAAGTTGGCGCGGGGGGGATCACAGATACGCAGTATTTT. Translated: CASSQVGAGGITDTQYF.